One T cell receptor (beta chain) is described in this entry. This sample was included in a study of cytomegalovirus exposure and HLA in healthy donors. The PCR was carried out with 60 Vbeta primers and 13 Jbeta primers. Clones were sequenced by immunoSEQ multiplex PCR, and TCRdb holds only the in-frame ones, with some missing. Of roughly 110,000 clones listed, less than 85% are singletons. The sequenced material came from PBMCs. This clonotype originated in a man between 18 and 35 years old in good health and CMV-seronegative.

CDR3 in DNA: TGTGCCAGCAGCTTCGGGACTTACAATGAGCAGTTCTTC. Translating gives CASSFGTYNEQFF. The V gene is TRBV7-2, the J gene TRBJ2-1; possibly TRBD2 for D (6 bases). Between the trimmed V and J ends, which lost 3 bases and 4 bases, there was a span of 7 bases. Germline V gives CDR1 SGHTA, CDR2 FQGNSA. This CDR3 contains 13 residues.